The source of this T cell receptor beta chain is a study of cytomegalovirus exposure and HLA in healthy donors. As concerns this clone: The antigen is undetermined.

PCR was performed using 60 Vbeta and 13 Jbeta primers. Measured with immunoSEQ multiplex PCR; TCRdb has only the in-frame clones, and not every one. Altogether roughly 260,000 clones are present, just under 85% being singletons, with the ten largest covering approximately 2%. Study results and limitations: The majority of TCR sequences were rare, yet some public TCRs appeared in many donors. Reportedly, TCR beta sequences accurately predicted HLA-A and HLA-B alleles in most subjects.

All donors participated as healthy donors of bone marrow. The sequence derives from a woman in her forties in good health and CMV-seropositive. The sequencing sample was made of PBMCs.

DNA for the CDR3: TGCAGCGGACAGGGCGGCACTGAAGCTTTCTTT. Translation: CSGQGGTEAFF. The V gene is TRBV29-1, the J gene TRBJ1-1; 7 bases match TRBD1. The CDR3 consists of 11 residues. After removal of 7 bases from V and 4 bases from J, the junction contained 3 bases not matched to a gene. Germline V gives CDR1 SQVTM, CDR2 ANQGSEA.